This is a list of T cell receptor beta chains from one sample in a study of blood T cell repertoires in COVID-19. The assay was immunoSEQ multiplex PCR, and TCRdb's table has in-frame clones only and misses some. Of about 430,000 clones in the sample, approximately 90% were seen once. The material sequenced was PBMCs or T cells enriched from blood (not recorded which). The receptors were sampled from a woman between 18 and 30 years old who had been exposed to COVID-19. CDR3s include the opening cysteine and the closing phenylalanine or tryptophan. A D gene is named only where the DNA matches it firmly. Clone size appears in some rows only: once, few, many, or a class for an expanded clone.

TGTGCCAGCAGCGCCGGGACAGGGTTCAATCAGCCCCAGCATTTT	CASSAGTGFNQPQHF	.	TRBD1	TRBV7-6	TRBJ1-5
TGTGCCAGCAGTTTTGGCCAGAACACTGAAGCTTTCTTT	CASSFGQNTEAFF	.	.	TRBV28	TRBJ1-1
TGTGCCAGCAGTGGCCCGAGAGCGGGAGAACCTACAGATACGCAGTATTTT	CASSGPRAGEPTDTQYF	.	TRBD2	TRBV28	TRBJ2-3
TGTGCCAGCAGCTCCATGGGGGGGTCGGGAGGCTACACCTTC	CASSSMGGSGGYTF	.	.	TRBV9	TRBJ1-2
TGTGCCAGCAGCCGGGACAGGGCGTATTCACCCCTCCACTTT	CASSRDRAYSPLHF	.	TRBD1	TRBV7-8	TRBJ1-6
TGTGCCAGCAGCCAACCGGGACTAGAGTTCCCAGATACGCAGTATTTT	CASSQPGLEFPDTQYF	.	TRBD2	TRBV4-2	TRBJ2-3
TGTGCCAGCAGCTTTGAGGGGGACACTAATGAAAAACTGTTTTTT	CASSFEGDTNEKLFF	.	.	TRBV5-6	TRBJ1-4
TGTGCCAGCTCAGAGGACTACGAGCAGTACTTC	CASSEDYEQYF	.	.	TRBV18	TRBJ2-7
TGCGCCAGCAGCGCTGGACAGGGCAACTATGGCTACACCTTC	CASSAGQGNYGYTF	.	TRBD1	TRBV5-1	TRBJ1-2
TGCAGTGCGCGGAGGGTGAATACGCAGTATTTT	CSARRVNTQYF	.	.	TRBV20-1	TRBJ2-3
TGCGCCAGCAGCCAAGATAGCAGCTACGAGCAGTACTTC	CASSQDSSYEQYF	once	.	TRBV4-3	TRBJ2-7